The clone carrying this T cell receptor (beta chain) appeared many times. Its antigen is as yet unknown. The CDR3 length is 16 residues. The trim removed 3 bases at V and 0 bases at J, leaving 4 bases unmatched. Per germline, CDR1 SGHAT and CDR2 FQNNGV. Blood RNA originated from unsorted whole blood, with germline DNA additionally extracted. This specimen belongs to a study of tumor-infiltrating lymphocytes in primary liver carcinoma. Study results and limitations: In tumor-adjacent and tumor-blood pairs, overlap was lower than in tumor region pairs. CD8+ and CD4+ repertoires went uncompared, the samples being bulk unsorted.

Researchers generated TCR beta cDNA from 500 to 600 ng of total RNA, relying on a constant-region primer. Each TCR beta library was derived from three nested multiplex PCR rounds that employed slightly modified ARM-PCR. Both of the initial two PCR rounds ran for approximately 11 cycles and employed TRBV1-TRBV30 forward primers alongside a C-beta reverse primer. TCRdb itself ran the multiplex PCR reads through MiXCR, one entry per CDR3 protein. This table holds approximately 320,000 distinct CDR3 sequences, 50% to 75% found once. The TCR originated in a woman aged 30 to 39 with primary liver carcinoma and hepatitis B virus infection. The sample comprised peripheral blood. The chain has TRBV11-2 and TRBJ1-3; TRBD1 agrees at 8 bases. In DNA, the CDR3 is TGTGCCAGCAGCTTCCGACAGGGGCACTCTGGAAACACCATATATTTT. This codes for CASSFRQGHSGNTIYF.